This TCR beta chain emerged from a study of regulatory T cells in long-lasting Graves disease. iRepertoire HTBI primers and Arm-PCR of CDR3 regions built TCR beta libraries. In the source study's methods: Among the samples, 60 or so TRBV and 13 to 15 TRBJ segments were identified. TCRdb reprocessed the multiplex PCR reads with MiXCR, giving one entry per CDR3 protein. The V and J calls and clone size come from TCRdb's table, not from the authors' own analysis. This table has 500,000 to 800,000 distinct CDR3 sequences, around 32% appearing once. Time point described: persistent/refractory GD, antithyroid drugs over 5 years with positive TRAb. RNA extracted from PBMCs served as the sequencing template. This clonotype was counted between two and nine times. The CDR3 is 17 residues long. The germline gives CDR1 MDHEN, CDR2 SYDVKM. The V and J ends lost 4 bases and 4 bases, in that order; junction bases with no gene match: 11.

The TCR originated in a female donor with Graves disease. Sequenced material: peripheral blood mononuclear cells (PBMCs), taken when the disease was refractory, from a patient treated with antithyroid drugs. The gene calls are TRBV28 and TRBJ1-4; 8 bases fit TRBD1. CDR3: CASSSTLGQGVNEKLFF. The CDR3 coding sequence is TGTGCCAGCAGTTCTACCCTTGGACAGGGTGTTAATGAAAAACTGTTTTTT.